This T cell receptor beta chain comes out of a study of T cell repertoires in cytomegalovirus infection. There are 13 residues in the CDR3. The ends were cut back, 5 bases at V and 4 bases at J, with 12 bases in the middle. In germline, CDR1 is SEHNR, CDR2 FQNEAQ (reference sequence). Notes on the study in general: Summed frequency of shared TCR beta families picked out CMV carriers who also had the relevant HLA.

TCRdb independently ran MiXCR on the reads; one entry per CDR3 protein. The data show 650,000 to 900,000 distinct CDR3 sequences, 25% to 35% seen once. Notes on this clonotype: The antigen remains unidentified.

This chain connects TRBV7-9 to TRBJ2-7; D may be TRBD1 (5 bases). The source of this sequence is a human donor in good health (CMV status not recorded). Some clones in this sample may be carry-over from other donors' samples. This specimen consisted of cultured CD8+ T cells from PBMCs, obtained from culture after CMV antigen stimulation. Here the CDR3 reads CASSTTAAYEQYF. The CDR3 DNA follows: TGTGCCAGCAGCACGACAGCAGCATACGAGCAGTACTTC.